The 27 T cell receptor beta chains below were found in one sample sequenced in a study of T cell repertoires in cytomegalovirus infection. These receptors' antigens are unknown. Using its own MiXCR run on the reads, TCRdb lists one record per CDR3 protein. The sample consists of approximately 990,000 distinct CDR3 sequences, approximately 30% of them appearing once. The sample was cultured CD8+ T cells from PBMCs, taken from culture after CMV antigen stimulation. The receptors come from a human donor in good health (CMV status not recorded). Some clones in this sample may be carry-over from other donors' samples.

The chain recombines TRBV9 with TRBJ1-2; D is undetermined. Trimming stripped 0 bases from V and 2 bases from J, with 14 bases between. The CDR3 sequence is 16 residues long. Germline CDR1 reads SGDLS; CDR2 reads YYNGEE. CDR3 residues: CASSVDKRTPNYGYTF. For the CDR3, the DNA is TGTGCCAGCAGCGTAGACAAGAGAACCCCCAACTATGGCTACACCTTC. Supplemented by reference TRBV9 and TRBJ1-2, the full variable domain reads DSGVTQTPKHLITATGQRVTLRCSPRSGDLSVYWYQQSLDQGLQFLIQYYNGEERAKGNILERFSAQQFPDLHSELNLSSLELGDSALYFCASSVDKRTPNYGYTFGSGTRLTVV.

This clonotype appeared many times. The CDR3 sequence is CASSAWGDLPNIQYF. DNA of the CDR3: TGTGCCAGCAGTGCCTGGGGGGACCTCCCAAACATTCAGTACTTC. The chain is built from TRBV6-1 and TRBJ2-4; tentatively, D is TRBD2 (6 bases). Trimming took 4 bases from V and 6 from J, leaving 16 bases between them. This CDR3 has 15 residues. From germline, CDR1 is MNHNS and CDR2 SASEGT.

In its sample, this clonotype was seen a few times. V is TRBV4-1 and J is TRBJ2-1; 10 nucleotides line up with TRBD2. The V gene's germline CDR1 is MGHRA and CDR2 YSYEKL. The CDR3 extends over 17 amino acids. The V gene end was trimmed by 2 bases and the J gene end by 6 bases; junction bases not matched to a gene: 10. CDR3 DNA sequence: TGCGCCAGCAGCCAATCCTCAGGGCTAGCGGGAGTCAATGAGCAGTTCTTC. It is translated as CASSQSSGLAGVNEQFF.

V gene TRBV6-2 or TRBV6-3 combines with J gene TRBJ2-7; D gene ambiguous. The ends were cut back, 0 bases at V and 3 bases at J, with 12 bases in the middle. The CDR3 length is 15 residues. The germline V gene has CDR1 MNHEY and CDR2 SVGEGT. CDR3 sequence (DNA): TGTGCCAGCAGTTACTCTAGGACCCTGGGCTACGAGCAGTACGTC. It specifies CASSYSRTLGYEQYV.

This clonotype came up a few times. The chain has TRBV14 and TRBJ1-2; D unresolved. This CDR3 has 13 amino acids. CDR1 is SGHDN, CDR2 FVKESK, per germline. Trimming stripped 0 bases from V and 5 bases from J, with 7 bases between. The CDR3 here is CASSQETGYGYTF. CDR3 nucleotide sequence: TGTGCCAGCAGCCAAGAGACCGGGTATGGCTACACCTTC.

This clonotype was seen many times. The DNA for the CDR3 is TGTGCCAGCAGTTTGAGACACTCGAACACTGAAGCTTTCTTT. Translated, it gives CASSLRHSNTEAFF. This chain connects TRBV12-3 or TRBV12-4 to TRBJ1-1; D remains unclear. Trimming took off 3 bases at V and 1 base at J, with 9 bases between the two ends. There are 14 residues in the CDR3.

V and J are TRBV27 and TRBJ2-7, with 8 bases fitting TRBD1. After removal of 4 bases from V and 2 bases from J, the junction contained 7 bases not matched to a gene. Germline CDR1 is MNHEY and CDR2 is SMNVEV (reference sequence). This CDR3 has 15 residues. CDR3 in DNA: TGTGCCAGCAGTTACTCGAGACAGGGGCCCTACGAGCAGTACGTC. It yields the protein CASSYSRQGPYEQYV.

The chain carries TRBV10-3 and TRBJ2-1; D is possibly TRBD2 (6 bases). CDR1 ENHRY and CDR2 SYGVKD come from the germline V gene. The CDR3 totals 14 residues. Trimming removed 7 bases from V and 5 bases from J, with 15 bases in between. The CDR3 region is CAIKMGDSHNEQFF. The DNA for the CDR3 is TGTGCCATCAAGATGGGGGACTCTCACAATGAGCAGTTCTTC.

This clonotype was counted only a few times. The chain combines TRBV7-9 with TRBJ2-7, with D possibly TRBD1 on 6 matching bases. Trimming took off 4 bases at V and 5 bases at J, with 12 bases between the two ends. Germline V CDR1 and CDR2: SEHNR, FQNEAQ (reference sequence). This CDR3 has 13 amino acids. The CDR3 region is CASSSQGNHEQYF. CDR3 bases: TGTGCCAGCAGCTCTCAGGGGAATCACGAGCAGTACTTC.

This chain links TRBV7-2 with TRBJ2-7, with 8 nucleotides matching TRBD2. The CDR3 is 17 residues long. J was trimmed by 6 bases and V by 2 bases; bases with no gene match: 15. Germline V CDR1 and CDR2: SGHTA, FQGNSA. CDR3 DNA: TGTGCCAGCAGCTTAAGGCCTAGCGGGCAACCCTATGGCGAGCAGTACTTC. Residues: CASSLRPSGQPYGEQYF.

V gene TRBV6-5 combines with J gene TRBJ1-6, with D uncertain. The CDR3 is 16 residues long. The V gene lost 6 bases and the J gene lost 6 bases, with 18 bases spanning the gap. The germline V gene has CDR1 MNHEY and CDR2 SVGAGI. The CDR3 reads CASSSRTSRFNSPLHF. DNA of the CDR3: TGTGCCAGCAGCTCCCGGACGTCCAGGTTTAATTCACCCCTCCACTTT.

This clonotype has a handful of counts. V gene TRBV12-3 or TRBV12-4 combines with J gene TRBJ2-2, with TRBD2 matching over 12 bases. There are 16 residues in the CDR3. The trim removed 6 bases at V and 5 bases at J, leaving 7 bases unmatched. CDR3 sequence reads: CASRRGLAGKTGELFF. The CDR3 DNA follows: TGTGCCAGCAGACGCGGACTAGCGGGGAAGACCGGGGAGCTGTTTTTT.

The rearrangement uses TRBV12-3 or TRBV12-4 and TRBJ2-3; no reliable D call. V was trimmed by 3 bases and J by 2 bases, leaving 18 bases between them. There are 17 residues in the CDR3. The CDR3 sequence is CASSLARGLPPTDTQYF. CDR3 DNA: TGTGCCAGCAGTTTGGCTCGCGGTCTCCCTCCCACAGATACGCAGTATTTT.

This clonotype has only a few counts. The chain couples TRBV6-1 to TRBJ1-2; D gene uncertain. The CDR3 consists of 15 residues. Deletions cut 6 bases from V and 3 bases from J, with 17 bases between. Germline V gene sequence: CDR1 MNHNS, CDR2 SASEGT. CDR3 coding DNA: TGTGCCAGCAGCCTCCTGGACCGGACCTACTATGGCTACACCTTC. This translates into CASSLLDRTYYGYTF.

The V call is TRBV4-1, the J call TRBJ1-4; 7 nucleotides match TRBD1. V shed 2 bases, J shed 0 bases, and the junction held 9 bases outside the gene matches. This CDR3 is built from 18 residues. From germline, CDR1 is MGHRA and CDR2 YSYEKL. The chain's CDR3 is CASSQMVEGATTNEKLFF. The CDR3 bases are TGCGCCAGCAGCCAAATGGTTGAGGGGGCTACAACTAATGAAAAACTGTTTTTT.

This clonotype was seen only a few times. CDR3 DNA: TGTGCCATCAGGGAGGCGGGGGGTTCCTACGAGCAGTACGTC. Its translation: CAIREAGGSYEQYV. The chain combines TRBV10-3 with TRBJ2-7; TRBD2 aligns across 8 bases. Unmatched junction bases numbered 5, after V lost 6 bases and J lost 1 base. The V gene's germline CDR1 is ENHRY and CDR2 SYGVKD. The CDR3 is made up of 14 amino acids.

Turning to this clonotype: The germline gene is not matched at one end of the junction; a read error may be the cause. The chain carries TRBV7-7 and TRBJ2-5; 7 nucleotides line up with TRBD1. The CDR3 totals 16 residues. CDR1 SSHAT and CDR2 FNYEAQ come from the germline V gene (reference sequence). The DNA for the CDR3 is TGTGCTAGCAGCTTGAGCCCTGCAGGGGGAAGGGAGACCCAGTACTTC. As protein: CASSLSPAGGRETQYF.

This clonotype was found a few times. The rearrangement links TRBV25-1 to TRBJ2-1; 8 bases match TRBD1. V gave up 7 bases and J gave up 4 bases; unmatched junction bases: 9. The length of the CDR3 is 15 residues. Germline lookup yields CDR1 MGHDK and CDR2 SYGVNS. This chain's CDR3 is CASKSRDRSYNEQFF. CDR3 in DNA: TGTGCCAGCAAGAGCCGGGACAGGAGTTACAATGAGCAGTTCTTC.

The rearrangement links TRBV10-3 to TRBJ2-7, with D perhaps TRBD2 (5 bases). This CDR3 is built from 13 residues. Trimming stripped 4 bases from V and 2 bases from J, with 9 bases between. Germline CDR1 reads ENHRY; CDR2 reads SYGVKD. CDR3 in amino acids: CAISVEETYEQYV. Written as DNA, the CDR3 is TGTGCCATCAGTGTGGAGGAAACCTACGAGCAGTACGTC.

This clonotype was observed a few times. The chain couples TRBV27 to TRBJ2-3; D assignment may be TRBD1 or TRBD2 (5 bases each). This CDR3 is built from 12 residues. Trimming took off 6 bases at V and 10 bases at J, with 14 bases between the two ends. Germline CDR1 and CDR2: MNHEY and SMNVEV (reference sequence). CDR3 in amino acids: CASSHGGVAQYF. The CDR3 DNA follows: TGTGCCAGCAGCCATGGGGGAGTAGCGCAGTATTTT.

At least ten counts were recorded for this clonotype. The chain employs TRBV7-8 and TRBJ2-3; possibly TRBD1 for D (7 bases). This CDR3 contains 16 residues. Germline CDR1 is SGHVS and CDR2 is FQNEAQ. Trimming removed 5 bases at V and 1 base at J, with 16 bases between. The CDR3, as DNA: TGTGCCAGCAGCGAGGACAGGCCGGGGGGCACAGATACGCAGTATTTT. This encodes CASSEDRPGGTDTQYF.

This clonotype was detected only a few times. This chain links TRBV9 with TRBJ2-5; tentatively, D is TRBD1 (5 bases). Trimming shortened V by 0 bases and J by 4 bases, and 13 bases separated the two germline ends. Germline V gene lookup returns CDR1 SGDLS and CDR2 YYNGEE. CDR3 length: 15 residues. The CDR3 coding sequence is TGTGCCAGCAGCGTAGAGGGCAGGGAAAGAGAGACCCAGTACTTC. Protein sequence: CASSVEGRERETQYF.

The gene calls are TRBV27 and TRBJ2-3; TRBD2 matches 8 bases. Germline V gene data show CDR1 as MNHEY and CDR2 as SMNVEV (reference sequence). With V trimmed by 6 bases and J by 5 bases, 10 bases remained unmatched. This CDR3 has 15 residues. The DNA of the CDR3 is TGTGCCAGCAGCCCTTCCGGGGGGGCTGTAGATACGCAGTATTTT. It translates to CASSPSGGAVDTQYF.

This clonotype was recorded a few times. The chain is built from TRBV7-8 and TRBJ1-5; tentatively, D is TRBD1 (5 bases). Germline lookup yields CDR1 SGHVS and CDR2 FQNEAQ. The CDR3 loop spans 20 amino acids. Trimming left V 5 bases short and J 0 bases short, with 26 bases between. Here the CDR3 DNA reads TGTGCCAGCAGCCCCTTCCGTCCGGGGGAATACGGCGGTAGCAATCAGCCCCAGCATTTT. This encodes CASSPFRPGEYGGSNQPQHF. The whole variable domain, filled in from reference TRBV7-8 and TRBJ1-5, reads GAGVSQSPRYKVAKRGQDVALRCDPISGHVSLFWYQQALGQGPEFLTYFQNEAQLDKSGLPSDRFFAERPEGSVSTLKIQRTQQEDSAVYLCASSPFRPGEYGGSNQPQHFGDGTRLSIL.

The chain employs TRBV7-9 and TRBJ2-1, with 9 nucleotides matching TRBD1. CDR1 is SEHNR and CDR2 is FQNEAQ in the germline V gene (reference sequence). V gave up 5 bases and J gave up 1 base; unmatched junction bases: 6. The CDR3 runs to 16 residues. CDR3 sequence (DNA): TGTGCCAGCAGCCTCGGACAGGGGCCATCCTACAATGAGCAGTTCTTC. This gives the protein CASSLGQGPSYNEQFF. Full variable domain (missing parts from reference TRBV7-9 and TRBJ2-1): DTGVSQNPRHKITKRGQNVTFRCDPISEHNRLYWYRQTLGQGPEFLTYFQNEAQLEKSRLLSDRFSAERPKGSFSTLEIQRTEQGDSAMYLCASSLGQGPSYNEQFFGPGTRLTVL.

Points on this clonotype: A single base separates this from a much larger clone, so it may be a read error. No conserved phenylalanine or tryptophan ends this CDR3, so it is likely a read error. This chain links TRBV7-2 with TRBJ2-5, with D possibly being TRBD1 (6 bases). From germline, CDR1 is SGHTA and CDR2 FQGNSA. The CDR3 consists of 9 residues. The germline V and J ends were trimmed by 11 bases and 10 bases, with 11 bases remaining between them. For the CDR3, the DNA is TGTGCCCGGAGGACAGACCAGTACTCC. Translation gives CARRTDQYS.

This clonotype was picked up a small number of times. This sequence joins TRBV5-4 and TRBJ1-1; D gene unclear. In germline, CDR1 is SGHNT, CDR2 YYREEE (reference sequence). This CDR3 contains 13 residues. The V end was cut by 5 bases, the J end by 4 bases, with 12 bases between. This CDR3 reads CASSRGRGTEAFF. The CDR3 DNA reads TGTGCCAGCAGTCGTGGGCGCGGCACTGAAGCTTTCTTT.